Detailed here is one T cell receptor beta chain. Its antigen remains unknown. Germline CDR1 and CDR2: MNHEY and SVGAGI. The CDR3 contains 14 residues. V trimming: 8 bases; J trimming: 8 bases; junction bases outside the gene matches: 7. The table came from immunoSEQ multiplex PCR; TCRdb's copy has only in-frame clones and leaves some out. The sample lists 170,000 or so clones, approximately 81% seen once, with 15% to 20% in the top ten. The data are from a study of cytomegalovirus exposure and HLA in healthy donors. General observations from the study: Overall, roughly 160 TCR beta chains were annotated as cytomegalovirus-associated. In a later analysis, first-cohort TCR clusters were found to tend to co-occur in the 120 or so validation repertoires. TCR sequences were mostly rare, though some public TCRs occurred in many donors. The classifier reportedly diagnosed cytomegalovirus status with high sensitivity and specificity.

This clonotype originated in a man aged 18 to 30 in good health and CMV-seropositive. The rearrangement links TRBV6-5 to TRBJ2-1, with TRBD2 identical over 12 bases. Sample: PBMCs. The CDR3 protein is CASQWTSGNYEQFF. CDR3 coding DNA: TGTGCCAGCCAGTGGACTAGCGGGAACTATGAGCAGTTCTTC.